The 14 T cell receptor beta chains in this list originate from one sample, sequenced in a study of blood T cell repertoires in COVID-19. The assay was immunoSEQ multiplex PCR, and TCRdb's table has in-frame clones only and misses some. Of about 25,000 clones listed, 85% to 90% are singletons. Sample: peripheral blood. Receptors were obtained from a human donor in a cohort sampled during active COVID-19.

This chain's CDR3 is CASSTYNGRGNTEAFF. The CDR3 DNA reads TGTGCCAGCAGCACCTACAATGGGCGGGGGAACACTGAAGCTTTCTTT. The chain employs TRBV7-9 and TRBJ1-1; D is uncertain. The length of the CDR3 is 16 residues. Trimming pared 5 bases from V and 1 base from J, leaving 17 bases between. The germline V gene has CDR1 SEHNR and CDR2 FQNEAQ (reference sequence).

The chain joins TRBV27 to TRBJ2-5, with TRBD1 matching 9 bases. CDR3 length equals 14 residues. The germline V gene has CDR1 MNHEY and CDR2 SMNVEV (reference sequence). V lost 5 bases, J lost 6 bases, and 7 bases stayed unmatched. As DNA, the CDR3 is TGTGCCAGCAGTCCGCCGGGACAGGGTAAGACCCAGTACTTC. As protein: CASSPPGQGKTQYF.

This clone has just one count. The CDR3 sequence: CASSQTGTGGRGELFF. The CDR3 DNA reads as TGTGCCAGCAGCCAAACCGGGACAGGGGGGCGCGGGGAGCTGTTTTTT. This chain joins TRBV3-1 (or the pseudogene TRBV3-2) and TRBJ2-2, with TRBD1 matching 11 bases. CDR1 LGHDT and CDR2 YNNKEL come from the germline V gene (reference sequence). Trimming removed 2 bases from V and 7 bases from J; junction bases left unmatched: 6. CDR3 length: 16 amino acids.

J is TRBJ2-7 and V is TRBV9, with 10 bases lining up with TRBD2. V shed 4 bases and J 0 bases; nucleotides not matched to a gene: 7. The CDR3 runs to 16 residues. Per the germline V gene, CDR1 is SGDLS and CDR2 is YYNGEE. CDR3 region: CASSIHPSGSSYEQYF. The CDR3, as DNA: TGTGCCAGCAGCATCCATCCTAGCGGGAGCTCCTACGAGCAGTACTTC. Complete variable domain (other parts from reference TRBV9 and TRBJ2-7): DSGVTQTPKHLITATGQRVTLRCSPRSGDLSVYWYQQSLDQGLQFLIQYYNGEERAKGNILERFSAQQFPDLHSELNLSSLELGDSALYFCASSIHPSGSSYEQYFGPGTRLTVT.

J is TRBJ2-4 and V is TRBV9; TRBD1 aligns across 8 bases. V gave up 4 bases and J gave up 5 bases; unmatched junction bases: 8. The CDR3 length is 15 residues. Germline lookup yields CDR1 SGDLS and CDR2 YYNGEE. In nucleotides, the CDR3 is TGTGCCAGCAGCCAGGGGGCGCAGGTAGAAAACATTCAGTACTTC. This sequence encodes CASSQGAQVENIQYF.

The genes are TRBV5-6 and TRBJ1-5; weak D call: TRBD1 (5 bases). CDR3 length: 18 amino acids. Trimming removed 5 bases at V and 0 bases at J, with 21 bases between. CDR1 is SGHDT and CDR2 is YYEEEE in the germline V gene. The CDR3 sequence: CASSLSRGSLYSNQPQHF. CDR3 nucleotides: TGTGCCAGCAGTTTATCCCGGGGGTCCCTCTATAGCAATCAGCCCCAGCATTTT. Based on the CDR3 plus reference TRBV5-6 and TRBJ1-5, the full variable domain is DAGVTQSPTHLIKTRGQQVTLRCSPKSGHDTVSWYQQALGQGPQFIFQYYEEEERQRGNFPDRFSGHQFPNYSSELNVNALLLGDSALYLCASSLSRGSLYSNQPQHFGDGTRLSIL.

CDR3 protein: CASSVGDRQPQHF. DNA of the CDR3: TGTGCCAGCAGCGTAGGGGACAGGCAGCCCCAGCATTTT. The chain recombines TRBV9 with TRBJ1-5; 8 bases map to TRBD1. With 0 bases clipped from V and 7 bases from J, the junction kept 0 bases outside the gene matches. CDR3 size: 13 residues. Germline V lookup: CDR1 SGDLS, CDR2 YYNGEE.

The chain carries TRBV6-5 and TRBJ2-1; 8 bases line up with TRBD2. This CDR3 spans 14 amino acids. Germline CDR1 and CDR2: MNHEY and SVGAGI. With V trimmed by 7 bases and J by 8 bases, 10 bases remained unmatched. The CDR3 loop reads CASKVGLASYEQFF. CDR3 DNA: TGTGCCAGCAAGGTCGGACTAGCCAGTTATGAGCAGTTCTTC.

The V gene is TRBV5-6, the J gene TRBJ1-5, with D hard to call. The germline gives CDR1 SGHDT, CDR2 YYEEEE. CDR3 size: 12 residues. Trimming took 3 bases from V and 4 from J, leaving 5 bases between them. As DNA, the CDR3 is TGTGCCAGCAGCTCCCTTAATCAGCCCCAGCATTTT. Translated: CASSSLNQPQHF.

This chain links TRBV28 with TRBJ2-5; 7 positions match TRBD2. Germline-derived CDR1 and CDR2 are MDHEN and SYDVKM. The V and J ends lost 6 bases and 3 bases, in that order; junction bases with no gene match: 4. CDR3 size: 13 residues. The CDR3 DNA reads TGTGCCAGCAGACAAACTAGCGAAGAGACCCAGTACTTC. This encodes CASRQTSEETQYF.

The rearrangement uses TRBV4-2 and TRBJ2-3; 8 nucleotides align to TRBD2. The junction had 2 bases not matched to a gene; V was cut back by 3 bases and J by 0 bases. This CDR3 comprises 15 residues. In germline, CDR1 is LGHNA, CDR2 YNFKEQ. The CDR3, as DNA: TGTGCCAGCAGCCACGTAGCGGGAAGCACAGATACGCAGTATTTT. It specifies CASSHVAGSTDTQYF.

The chain links TRBV12-3 or TRBV12-4 to TRBJ2-1; perhaps TRBD2 as D (5 bases). V was shortened by 3 bases and J by 7 bases, with 10 bases between the two germline ends. The CDR3 is made up of 13 amino acids. The CDR3 DNA reads TGTGCCAGCAGTTTTAGCCGGGGAAATGAGCAGTTCTTC. Its protein product is CASSFSRGNEQFF.

This clone was counted a single time. The V and J genes are TRBV11-3 and TRBJ2-2; the D gene is possibly TRBD1 (7 bases). CDR3 length equals 15 residues. Trimming cost V 3 bases and J 4 bases, with 12 bases left between them. Per germline, CDR1 SGHNT and CDR2 YENEEA. The CDR3: CASSFEQGGTGELFF. The CDR3 nucleotides read TGTGCCAGCAGCTTCGAGCAGGGGGGCACCGGGGAGCTGTTTTTT.

The DNA for the CDR3 is TGTGCCAGCAGCCAATTCCCCTATGTACTAGCGGGAGGTTACAATGAGCAGTTCTTC. Its translation is CASSQFPYVLAGGYNEQFF. This chain joins TRBV14 and TRBJ2-1, with TRBD2 matching over 12 bases. CDR1 is SGHDN and CDR2 is FVKESK in the germline V gene. V was clipped by 2 bases and J by 4 bases; unmatched bases: 12. The CDR3 runs 19 residues.